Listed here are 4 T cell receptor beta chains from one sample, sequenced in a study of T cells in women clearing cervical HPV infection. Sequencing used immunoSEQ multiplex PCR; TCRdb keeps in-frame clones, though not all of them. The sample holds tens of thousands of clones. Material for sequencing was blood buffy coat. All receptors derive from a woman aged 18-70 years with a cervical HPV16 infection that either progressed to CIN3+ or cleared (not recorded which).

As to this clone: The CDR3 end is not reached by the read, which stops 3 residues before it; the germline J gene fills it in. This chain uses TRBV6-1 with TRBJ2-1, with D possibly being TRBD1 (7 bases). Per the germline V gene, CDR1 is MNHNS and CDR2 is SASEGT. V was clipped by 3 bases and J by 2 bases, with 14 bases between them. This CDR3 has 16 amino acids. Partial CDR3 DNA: TGTGCCAGCAGTGATCGGGGGACAGTCACCTACAATGAG. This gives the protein CASSDRGTVTYNE. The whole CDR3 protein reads CASSDRGTVTYNEQFF.

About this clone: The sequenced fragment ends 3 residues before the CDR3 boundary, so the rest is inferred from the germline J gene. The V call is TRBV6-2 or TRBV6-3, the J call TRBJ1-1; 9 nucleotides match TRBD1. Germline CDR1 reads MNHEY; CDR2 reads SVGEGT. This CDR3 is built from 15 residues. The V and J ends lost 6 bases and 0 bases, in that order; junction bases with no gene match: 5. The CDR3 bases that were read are TGTGCCAGCAGACCCGGACAGGGGATGAACACTGAA. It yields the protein CASRPGQGMNTE. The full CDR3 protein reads CASRPGQGMNTEAFF.

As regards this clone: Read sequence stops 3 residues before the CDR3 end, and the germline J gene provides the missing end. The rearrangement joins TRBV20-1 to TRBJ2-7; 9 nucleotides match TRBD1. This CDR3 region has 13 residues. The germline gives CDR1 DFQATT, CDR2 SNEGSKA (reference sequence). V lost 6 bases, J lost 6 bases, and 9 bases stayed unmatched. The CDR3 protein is CSARDREAREQYF. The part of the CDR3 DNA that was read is TGCAGTGCCAGGGACAGGGAGGCGCGCGAG.

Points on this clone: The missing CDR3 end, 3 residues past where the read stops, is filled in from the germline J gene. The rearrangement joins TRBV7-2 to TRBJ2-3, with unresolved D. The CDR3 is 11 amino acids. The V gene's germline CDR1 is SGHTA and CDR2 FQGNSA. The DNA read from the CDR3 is TGTGCCAGCAGCCCCATCGGGACG. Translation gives CASSPIGT. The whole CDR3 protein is CASSPIGTQYF.